Following are 14 T cell receptor beta chains from one sample sequenced in a study of blood T cell repertoires in COVID-19. Measured with immunoSEQ multiplex PCR; TCRdb has only the in-frame clones, and not every one. The table records 200,000 to 250,000 clones, roughly nine tenths of them present only once. Material for sequencing was PBMCs or T cells enriched from blood (not recorded which). These receptors all stem from a man aged 30 to 39 who had recovered from COVID-19.

The chain combines TRBV18 with TRBJ2-1; 7 bases are shared with TRBD2. Looked up from germline, CDR1 is KGHSH and CDR2 is LQKENI. The CDR3 runs 17 residues. The ends lost 2 bases at V and 10 bases at J; junction bases unmatched: 17. In nucleotides, the CDR3 is TGTGCCAGCTCACCAGCCCTGCGGGCTAGCGGCCCTTCGGAGCAGTTCTTC. It translates to CASSPALRASGPSEQFF.

The chain combines TRBV9 with TRBJ2-5; possible D gene TRBD2, 5 bases. The germline V gene encodes CDR1 SGDLS and CDR2 YYNGEE. This CDR3 spans 15 amino acids. Trimming cost V 3 bases and J 5 bases, with 17 bases left between them. In DNA form, the CDR3 reads TGTGCCAGCAGCGGGGCCGGAGAGGGTTGGGAGACCCAGTACTTC. Its protein product is CASSGAGEGWETQYF.

The chain is built from TRBV2 and TRBJ1-5; the match to TRBD1 covers 7 bases. Germline lookup yields CDR1 SNHLY and CDR2 FYNNEI. The CDR3 covers 14 residues. J was trimmed by 5 bases and V by 7 bases; bases with no gene match: 8. CDR3 region: CASIQDRVDQPQHF. The CDR3 bases are TGTGCCAGCATACAAGACAGGGTTGATCAGCCCCAGCATTTT. Full variable domain (missing parts from reference TRBV2 and TRBJ1-5): EPEVTQTPSHQVTQMGQEVILRCVPISNHLYFYWYRQILGQKVEFLVSFYNNEISEKSEIFDDQFSVERPDGSNFTLKIRSTKLEDSAMYFCASIQDRVDQPQHFGDGTRLSIL.

This clone was observed a handful of times. The J gene is TRBJ2-3, the V gene TRBV9; 7 positions agree with TRBD2. The CDR3 consists of 15 residues. Germline V CDR1 and CDR2: SGDLS, YYNGEE. V lost 3 bases and J lost 2; bases outside the gene matches: 6. The CDR3 is CASSAGGRVTDTQYF. CDR3 DNA sequence: TGTGCCAGCAGCGCGGGGGGTCGGGTCACAGATACGCAGTATTTT. Complete variable domain (other parts from reference TRBV9 and TRBJ2-3): DSGVTQTPKHLITATGQRVTLRCSPRSGDLSVYWYQQSLDQGLQFLIQYYNGEERAKGNILERFSAQQFPDLHSELNLSSLELGDSALYFCASSAGGRVTDTQYFGPGTRLTVL.

The J gene is TRBJ1-3, the V gene TRBV10-1; D gene unclear. This CDR3 contains 14 residues. Germline CDR1 reads WNHNN; CDR2 reads SYGVQD (reference sequence). Trimming removed 7 bases from V and 2 bases from J, with 12 bases in between. CDR3 in DNA: TGCGCCAGCATCAGATCGTTACCTGGAAACACCATATATTTT. Encoded protein: CASIRSLPGNTIYF.

This CDR3 is CASSLLGSAGGDEQFF. For the CDR3, the DNA is TGTGCCAGCAGTTTATTGGGCTCGGCGGGCGGGGATGAGCAGTTCTTC. The chain is built from TRBV27 and TRBJ2-1, with D possibly matching TRBD2 (6 bases). The CDR3 loop spans 16 amino acids. CDR1 is MNHEY and CDR2 is SMNVEV in the germline V gene (reference sequence). Trimming pared 1 base from V and 8 bases from J, leaving 18 bases between.

This clone was found a few times. CDR3 residues: CASSVDFGRGLTGELFF. In nucleotides, the CDR3 is TGTGCCAGCAGCGTAGATTTCGGCAGGGGGCTCACCGGGGAGCTGTTTTTT. This chain joins TRBV9 and TRBJ2-2, with 8 bases aligning to TRBD1. This CDR3 region has 17 residues. The germline CDR1 and CDR2 sequences are SGDLS and YYNGEE. Losses at the gene ends were 0 bases for V and 4 bases for J; bases not matched to a gene: 8.

The chain recombines TRBV29-1 with TRBJ1-2; 7 bases agree with TRBD1. Trimming took 4 bases from V and 1 from J; bases not matched to a gene: 6. CDR3 size: 14 residues. Germline V lookup: CDR1 SQVTM, CDR2 ANQGSEA. The CDR3 protein is CSVAGDSFNYGYTF. DNA for the CDR3: TGCAGCGTTGCGGGGGACAGTTTTAACTATGGCTACACCTTC. Supplemented by reference TRBV29-1 and TRBJ1-2, the full variable domain reads SAVISQKPSRDICQRGTSLTIQCQVDSQVTMMFWYRQQPGQSLTLIATANQGSEATYESGFVIDKFPISRPNLTFSTLTVSNMSPEDSSIYLCSVAGDSFNYGYTFGSGTRLTVV.

This chain joins TRBV7-2 and TRBJ1-5; D gene unclear. The CDR3 extends over 14 amino acids. Trimming removed 5 bases at V and 3 bases at J, with 11 bases between. Germline V CDR1 and CDR2: SGHTA, FQGNSA. CDR3 residues: CASSRSNINQPQHF. CDR3 DNA sequence: TGTGCCAGCAGCCGCAGTAACATCAATCAGCCCCAGCATTTT.

The chain couples TRBV11-2 to TRBJ1-4; D is perhaps TRBD1 (6 bases). The CDR3 loop spans 15 amino acids. Germline loops: CDR1 SGHAT, CDR2 FQNNGV. The ends were cut back, 4 bases at V and 7 bases at J, with 16 bases in the middle. The chain's CDR3 is CASSSFYRDTEKLFF. The CDR3 nucleotides are TGTGCCAGCAGCTCCTTTTATCGGGACACTGAAAAACTGTTTTTT.

The chain couples TRBV30 to TRBJ1-6; unclear D gene. This CDR3 is built from 12 residues. The germline V and J ends were trimmed by 1 base and 10 bases, with 8 bases remaining between them. Germline CDR1 GTSNPN, CDR2 SVGIG (reference sequence). As DNA, the CDR3 is TGTGCCTGGAGTGCCCTAAAGTCACCCCTCCACTTT. Translated, it gives CAWSALKSPLHF.

The genes are TRBV12-3 or TRBV12-4 and TRBJ2-2; the D is unclear. Trimming removed 3 bases at V and 6 bases at J, with 2 bases between. The CDR3 is 11 residues long. The CDR3 bases are TGTGCCAGCAGTTTCGCCGGGGAGCTGTTTTTT. Amino acid sequence: CASSFAGELFF.

As to this clone: Other nucleotide sequences from this sample produce the same CDR3. CDR3 in amino acids: CASSLGQDYEQYF. In DNA, the CDR3 is TGTGCCAGCAGTCTGGGACAGGATTACGAGCAGTACTTC. V is TRBV27 and J is TRBJ2-7; 8 bases match TRBD1. CDR1 and CDR2 from the germline V gene are MNHEY and SMNVEV (reference sequence). The length of the CDR3 is 13 residues. J lost 4 bases, V lost 5 bases, and 4 bases had no gene match.

This clone has a single count. V gene TRBV10-3 combines with J gene TRBJ1-2; 8 positions agree with TRBD1. J was trimmed by 2 bases and V by 10 bases; bases with no gene match: 9. The CDR3 totals 14 residues. The germline V gene encodes CDR1 ENHRY and CDR2 SYGVKD. DNA of the CDR3: TGTGCCACGGGACAGGCGGAGGAAAACTATGGCTACACCTTC. Its translation is CATGQAEENYGYTF.